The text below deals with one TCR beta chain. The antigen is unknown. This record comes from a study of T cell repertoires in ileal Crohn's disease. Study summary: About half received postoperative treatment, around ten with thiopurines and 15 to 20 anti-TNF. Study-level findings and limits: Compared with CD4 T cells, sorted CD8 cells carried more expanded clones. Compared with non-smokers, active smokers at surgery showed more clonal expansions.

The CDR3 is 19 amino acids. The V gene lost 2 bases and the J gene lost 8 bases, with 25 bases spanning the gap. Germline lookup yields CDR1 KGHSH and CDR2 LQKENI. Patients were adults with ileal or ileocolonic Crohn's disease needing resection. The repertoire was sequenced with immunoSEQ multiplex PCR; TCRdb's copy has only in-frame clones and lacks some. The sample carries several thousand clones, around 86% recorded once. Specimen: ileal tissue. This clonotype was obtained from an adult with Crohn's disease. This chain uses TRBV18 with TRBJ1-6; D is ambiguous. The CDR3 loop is CASSPENIQSRLLDSPLHF. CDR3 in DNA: TGTGCCAGCTCACCAGAAAACATACAGAGCCGTTTGCTGGATTCACCCCTCCACTTT.